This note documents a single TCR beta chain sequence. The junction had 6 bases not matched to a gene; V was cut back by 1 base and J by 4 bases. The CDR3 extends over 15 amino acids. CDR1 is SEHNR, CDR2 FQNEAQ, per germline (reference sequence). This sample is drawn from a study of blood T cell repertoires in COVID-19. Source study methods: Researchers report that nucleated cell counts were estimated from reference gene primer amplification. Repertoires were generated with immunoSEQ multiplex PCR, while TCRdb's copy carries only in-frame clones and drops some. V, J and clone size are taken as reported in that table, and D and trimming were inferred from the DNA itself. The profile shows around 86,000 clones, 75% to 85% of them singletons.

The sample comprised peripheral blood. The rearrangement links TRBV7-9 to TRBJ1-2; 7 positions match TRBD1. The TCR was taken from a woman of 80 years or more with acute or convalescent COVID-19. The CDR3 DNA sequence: TGTGCCAGCAGCTTAGATTACAGGGGAAGCTATGGCTACACCTTC. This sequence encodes CASSLDYRGSYGYTF.